This T cell receptor beta chain was identified during a study of blood T cell repertoires in COVID-19. At the level of the study: Samples taken during acute and convalescent COVID-19 were collected in the United States, Italy and Spain. PBMCs, B-cell-depleted T cells, or T cells provided the cDNA or gDNA that made up the material.

Methods used by the authors: Amplification of reference gene primers was used by the study to estimate nucleated cell counts. Produced via immunoSEQ multiplex PCR; TCRdb's table is partial and in-frame only. V, J and clone size derive from that table, while D and trimming were established from the DNA sequence. The sample comprises 350,000 to 400,000 clones, more than 70% of which are singletons, and about 3% rests with the top ten. Seattle cases were enrolled at active infection and followed longitudinally. This CDR3 has 14 residues. The germline V gene has CDR1 LGHNA and CDR2 YNFKEQ. The V and J ends lost 1 base and 2 bases respectively, with 8 bases between them.

The clonotype comes from a woman aged 25-40 years with COVID-19, enrolled during active disease. The chain is built from TRBV4-2 and TRBJ2-5; D unresolved. What was sequenced was peripheral blood. The CDR3 loop reads CASSQASQQETQYF. CDR3 DNA sequence: TGTGCCAGCAGCCAAGCGTCGCAGCAAGAGACCCAGTACTTC.